This T cell receptor (beta chain) was recovered during a study of blood T cell repertoires in COVID-19 (TCRdb year 2020). For the wider study: Collaborator samples came from the United States, Italy and Spain and covered acute and convalescent phases of COVID-19. The prospective study material was composed of cDNA or gDNA derived from T cells, B-cell-depleted T cells, or PBMCs. Subjects who had been exposed to COVID-19, were actively infected with it, or had recovered from it provided the deeply sampled blood TCRbeta repertoires that made up the dataset. The repertoires were released in a freely available public database meant as a resource for research on the immune response to SARS-CoV-2. Samples came from the ongoing ImmuneRACE study (first 160 participants) plus 1,254 subjects from 6 global collaborators. Nearly every sample came with metadata listing a de-identified subject ID, COVID-19 status, age in years and sex. HLA class I and class II types, where available, came from metadata supplied by the sample provider rather than from assay-based typing.

TCRbeta CDR3 regions were amplified from genomic DNA by means of the immunoSEQ Assay, a bias-controlled multiplex PCR. Processing in the source paper ran as follows. The number of nucleated cells in each sample was estimated from the amplification of reference gene primers within the assay. Sequence reads were collapsed and filtered to measure the absolute abundance of every unique TCRbeta CDR3 rearrangement. Productive Simpson clonality was computed per sample as the square root of Simpson's diversity index over productive rearrangements. TCRdb retrieved this table from immuneACCESS and kept in-frame rearrangements only. Not all clones are present; in checked studies, unresolved V genes account for under half, and no reason is known for the remainder. V and J calls and clone size are those listed in that table; D and trimming were worked out from the DNA. In this sample the table shows fewer than 200,000 clones, around nine tenths of which occur a single time. Together, the top ten hold 9.5% to 15% of the sample.

Overall results and qualifications from the work: How much clinical and demographic metadata was included differed by source and by participant, and the metadata was provided uncurated.

The CDR3 has 16 amino acids, counting the end cysteine and phenylalanine. This entry keeps only the CDR3 DNA: 48 bases, framed from base 1. Sequences SGHTA (CDR1) and FQGNSA (CDR2) are obtained from the germline V gene. Trimming removed 5 bases from V and 0 bases from J; the gene matches leave 7 bases unexplained. In Seattle, one collaborating source enrolled patients while the infection was active and tracked those patients longitudinally over the course of disease. The collaborating institutions used their own protocols to collect whole blood in K2EDTA tubes. For TCRbeta analysis, collaborators shipped samples as frozen whole blood, isolated PBMCs, or DNA extracted from either of those sample types. With regard to this clone: No antigen is known for it. No much larger clonotype is one base removed from it; base qualities were not supplied.

Sequencing input: peripheral blood. This clonotype originated in an older woman with COVID-19, enrolled during active disease. The sequence links TRBV7-2 to TRBJ2-7; a stretch of 10 junction bases matches TRBD2. The DNA reads as follows: TGTGCCAGCAGCATTAAAAGCGGGAGGGACTCCTACGAGCAGTACTTC. It is translated as CASSIKSGRDSYEQYF.